This entry lists 11 T cell receptor beta chains sequenced from one sample in a study of blood T cell repertoires in COVID-19 (dated by TCRdb to 2020 to 2022). The library relied on the immunoSEQ multiplex PCR assay. TCRdb's version of the immuneACCESS table is confined to in-frame rearrangements and falls short of the full clone set. An unresolved V gene accounts for under half of the shortfall where checked; the remainder is of unknown origin. The sample table holds approximately 480,000 clones, of which roughly 89% were seen once. Together, the top ten hold over 0.7% of the sample. Input material: peripheral blood. Receptors originate from a man younger than 35 with COVID-19, enrolled during active disease.

This sequence joins TRBV14 and TRBJ1-1, with D perhaps matching TRBD1 (5 bases). Trimming stripped 1 base from V and 1 base from J, with 13 bases between. The CDR3 extends over 16 amino acids. Germline CDR1 SGHDN, CDR2 FVKESK. The CDR3 sequence: CASSQGGRGRNTEAFF. The CDR3 DNA follows: TGTGCCAGCAGCCAAGGGGGGAGGGGAAGGAACACTGAAGCTTTCTTT. The entire variable domain, with the rest obtained from reference TRBV14 and TRBJ1-1, is as follows: EAGVTQFPSHSVIEKGQTVTLRCDPISGHDNLYWYRRVMGKEIKFLLHFVKESKQDESGMPNNRFLAERTGGTYSTLKVQPAELEDSGVYFCASSQGGRGRNTEAFFGQGTRLTVV.

This chain uses TRBV6-5 with TRBJ1-2; D perhaps matches TRBD1 (6 bases). This CDR3 is 11 amino acids long. Germline CDR1 reads MNHEY; CDR2 reads SVGAGI. V dropped 10 bases and J dropped 4 bases, with 10 bases sitting between them. The CDR3 DNA sequence: TGTGCCATCCTGGACAGCTATGGCTACACCTTC. Amino acids: CAILDSYGYTF.

V and J are TRBV19 and TRBJ1-1, with D tentatively TRBD1 (6 bases). Between the trimmed V and J ends, which lost 7 bases and 6 bases, there was a span of 15 bases. Germline-derived CDR1 and CDR2 are LNHDA and SQIVND (reference sequence). This CDR3 contains 13 residues. In DNA, the CDR3 is TGTGCCAGTAAGTCGGGGACAAACTCTGAAGCTTTCTTT. This gives the protein CASKSGTNSEAFF.

The genes are TRBV6-5 and TRBJ2-1; D is unresolved. V dropped 4 bases and J dropped 6 bases, with 7 bases sitting between them. The germline V gene encodes CDR1 MNHEY and CDR2 SVGAGI. CDR3 length equals 12 residues. CDR3 sequence: CASSSPSNEQFF. CDR3 coding DNA: TGTGCCAGCAGTTCCCCTAGCAATGAGCAGTTCTTC.

The V and J genes are TRBV6-4 and TRBJ1-2; D may be TRBD1 (5 bases). In germline, CDR1 is MRHNA, CDR2 SNTAGT. V was clipped by 4 bases and J by 2 bases, with 5 bases between them. The CDR3 is made up of 12 amino acids. CDR3 loop: CASSAGNYGYTF. In DNA form, the CDR3 reads TGTGCCAGCAGTGCAGGGAACTATGGCTACACCTTC.

This clone was found a few times. The chain uses TRBV6-5 and TRBJ1-2; maybe TRBD1 (6 bases). Germline V gene lookup returns CDR1 MNHEY and CDR2 SVGAGI. The V end lost 0 bases, the J end lost 1 base, and 9 bases lay between the germline ends. CDR3 length: 15 residues. CDR3 nucleotides: TGTGCCAGCAGTTACTCGGGACAACTTAACTATGGCTACACCTTC. Translating gives CASSYSGQLNYGYTF.

Comments on this clone: Within the sample, other DNA sequences also encode this same CDR3. V and J are TRBV3-1 (or the pseudogene TRBV3-2) and TRBJ2-5, with unresolved D. CDR3 length: 13 residues. The V gene lost 1 base and the J gene lost 1 base, with 4 bases spanning the gap. CDR1 is LGHDT, CDR2 YNNKEL, per germline (reference sequence). The CDR3 DNA follows: TGTGCCAGCAGCCAAGGTCGCCAAGAGACCCAGTACTTC. This gives the protein CASSQGRQETQYF.

The rearrangement links TRBV12-5 to TRBJ2-1, with D possibly TRBD2 on 5 matching bases. The CDR3 contains 12 residues. Trimming shortened V by 1 base and J by 10 bases, and 8 bases separated the two germline ends. In germline, CDR1 is LGHNT, CDR2 FRNRAP. This chain's CDR3 is CASGLGTDEQFF. The CDR3, as DNA: TGTGCTAGTGGTTTGGGGACTGACGAGCAGTTCTTC. Full variable domain (rest looked up from reference TRBV12-5 and TRBJ2-1): DARVTQTPRHKVTEMGQEVTMRCQPILGHNTVFWYRQTMMQGLELLAYFRNRAPLDDSGMPKDRFSAEMPDATLATLKIQPSEPRDSAVYFCASGLGTDEQFFGPGTRLTVL.

V is TRBV7-9 and J is TRBJ1-2, with 8 bases matching TRBD1. Germline CDR1 is SEHNR and CDR2 is FQNEAQ (reference sequence). CDR3 length: 15 residues. Losses at the gene ends were 5 bases for V and 6 bases for J; bases not matched to a gene: 11. The CDR3 spells CASSPPRGQGNGYTF. DNA of the CDR3: TGTGCCAGCAGCCCCCCGAGAGGACAGGGCAATGGCTACACCTTC.

The chain has TRBV3-1 (or the pseudogene TRBV3-2) and TRBJ2-7; TRBD2 aligns across 11 bases. The CDR3 contains 15 residues. Germline CDR1 is LGHDT and CDR2 is YNNKEL (reference sequence). J lost 6 bases, V lost 1 base, and 5 bases had no gene match. This chain's CDR3 is CASSQAGTSGLEQYF. The CDR3, as DNA: TGTGCCAGCAGCCAAGCCGGGACTAGCGGCCTCGAGCAGTACTTC.

This chain uses TRBV7-8 with TRBJ2-5; tentative D call: TRBD2 (5 bases). The CDR3 spans 14 residues. V was pared by 3 bases and J by 4 bases, with 12 bases between. Germline values: CDR1 SGHVS, CDR2 FQNEAQ. The CDR3 protein is CASSFRDLGETQYF. The CDR3 nucleotides are TGTGCCAGCAGCTTCCGGGATTTGGGAGAGACCCAGTACTTC.